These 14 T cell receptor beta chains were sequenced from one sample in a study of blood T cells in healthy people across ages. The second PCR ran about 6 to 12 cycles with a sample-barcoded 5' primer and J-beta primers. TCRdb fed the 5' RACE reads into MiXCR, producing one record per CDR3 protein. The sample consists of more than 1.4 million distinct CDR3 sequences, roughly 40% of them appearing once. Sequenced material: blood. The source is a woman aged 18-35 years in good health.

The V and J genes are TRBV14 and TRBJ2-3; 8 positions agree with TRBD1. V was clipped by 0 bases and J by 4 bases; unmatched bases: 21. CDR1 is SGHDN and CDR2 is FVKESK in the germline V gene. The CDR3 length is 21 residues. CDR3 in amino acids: CASSQDPMVGYTGGLADTQYF. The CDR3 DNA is TGTGCCAGCAGCCAAGATCCTATGGTTGGCTATACAGGGGGATTGGCAGATACGCAGTATTTT.

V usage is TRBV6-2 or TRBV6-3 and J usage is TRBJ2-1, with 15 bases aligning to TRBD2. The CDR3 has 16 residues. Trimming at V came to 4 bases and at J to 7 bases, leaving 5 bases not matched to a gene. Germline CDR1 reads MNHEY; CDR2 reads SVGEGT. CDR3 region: CASSSGLAGGRNEQFF. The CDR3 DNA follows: TGTGCCAGCAGTTCTGGACTAGCGGGGGGGCGGAATGAGCAGTTCTTC.

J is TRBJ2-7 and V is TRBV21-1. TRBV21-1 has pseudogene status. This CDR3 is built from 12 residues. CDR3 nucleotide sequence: TGTGCCAGCAGTCTAAGACACTACGAGCAGTACTTC. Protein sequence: CASSLRHYEQYF.

The CDR3 loop reads CASIMTGKGYEQYF. In DNA, the CDR3 is TGTGCCAGCATTATGACAGGGAAGGGGTACGAGCAGTACTTC. V gene TRBV6-6 combines with J gene TRBJ2-7; 7 bases line up with TRBD1. Trimming removed 7 bases from V and 4 bases from J; junction bases left unmatched: 10. CDR3 size: 14 residues. The germline CDR1 and CDR2 sequences are MNHNY and SVGAGI (reference sequence).

CDR3 amino acids: CASSFLQGSDGYTF. The CDR3, as DNA: TGTGCCAGCAGTTTCCTCCAGGGTAGTGATGGCTACACCTTC. This chain uses TRBV27 with TRBJ1-2; tentatively, D is TRBD1 (5 bases). The CDR3 length is 14 residues. Germline lookup yields CDR1 MNHEY and CDR2 SMNVEV (reference sequence). V was shortened by 3 bases and J by 6 bases, with 14 bases between the two germline ends.

DNA of the CDR3: TGTGCCAGCAGCTTAGCCGATTTAAACTATGGCTACACCTTC. This sequence encodes CASSLADLNYGYTF. V is TRBV7-9 and J is TRBJ1-2; D gene unclear. Germline CDR1 SEHNR, CDR2 FQNEAQ (reference sequence). The V gene lost 0 bases and the J gene lost 2 bases, with 7 bases spanning the gap. The CDR3 consists of 14 residues.

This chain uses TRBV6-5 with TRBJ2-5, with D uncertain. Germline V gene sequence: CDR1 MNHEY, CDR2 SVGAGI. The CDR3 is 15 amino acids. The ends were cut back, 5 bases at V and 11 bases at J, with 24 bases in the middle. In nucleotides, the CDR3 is TGTGCCAGCAGTCCCGATCCGACTGTCTACAATGAGCAGTACTTC. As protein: CASSPDPTVYNEQYF.

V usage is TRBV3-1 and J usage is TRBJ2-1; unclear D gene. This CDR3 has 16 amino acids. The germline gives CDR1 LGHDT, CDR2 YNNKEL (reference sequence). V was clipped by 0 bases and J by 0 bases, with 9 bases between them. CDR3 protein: CASSQDLLSSYNEQFF. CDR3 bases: TGTGCCAGCAGCCAAGATCTCCTGAGCTCCTACAATGAGCAGTTCTTC.

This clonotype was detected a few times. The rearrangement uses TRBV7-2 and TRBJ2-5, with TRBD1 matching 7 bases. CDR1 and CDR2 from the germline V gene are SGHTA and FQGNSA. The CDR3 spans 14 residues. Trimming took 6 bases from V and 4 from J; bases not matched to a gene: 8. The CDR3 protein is CASSRTGVLETQYF. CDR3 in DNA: TGTGCCAGCAGTAGAACAGGGGTTTTAGAGACCCAGTACTTC.

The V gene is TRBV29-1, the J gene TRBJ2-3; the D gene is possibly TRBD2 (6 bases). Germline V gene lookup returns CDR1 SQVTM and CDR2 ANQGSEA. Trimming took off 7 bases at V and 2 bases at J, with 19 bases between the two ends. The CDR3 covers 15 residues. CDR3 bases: TGCAGCGCTGGGGCCGGGACTCTCCCCACAGATACGCAGTATTTT. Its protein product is CSAGAGTLPTDTQYF.

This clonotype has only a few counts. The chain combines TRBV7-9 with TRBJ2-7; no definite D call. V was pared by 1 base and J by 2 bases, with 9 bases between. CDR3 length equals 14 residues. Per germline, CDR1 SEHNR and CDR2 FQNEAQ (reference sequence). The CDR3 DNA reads TGTGCCAGCAGCTTAGATGCCCGTACCTACGAGCAGTACTTC. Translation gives CASSLDARTYEQYF.

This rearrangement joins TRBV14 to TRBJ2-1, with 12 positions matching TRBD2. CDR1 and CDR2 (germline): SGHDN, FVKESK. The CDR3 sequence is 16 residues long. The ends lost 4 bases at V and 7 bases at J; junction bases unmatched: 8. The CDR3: CASSPLAGGPLNEQFF. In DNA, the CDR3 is TGTGCCAGCAGCCCTCTAGCGGGAGGGCCTTTAAATGAGCAGTTCTTC.

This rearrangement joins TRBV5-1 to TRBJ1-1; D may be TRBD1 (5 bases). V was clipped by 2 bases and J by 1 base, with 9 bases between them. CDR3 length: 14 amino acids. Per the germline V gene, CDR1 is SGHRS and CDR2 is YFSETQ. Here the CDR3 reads CASSFRDPNTEAFF. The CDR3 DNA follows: TGCGCCAGCAGCTTCAGGGACCCGAACACTGAAGCTTTCTTT.

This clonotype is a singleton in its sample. The CDR3: CASEGGPGQGINEQYF. The CDR3 region has the DNA TGTGCCAGCGAGGGGGGTCCGGGACAGGGGATCAACGAGCAGTACTTC. The chain has TRBV2 and TRBJ2-5; 10 bases are shared with TRBD1. The J call may be mistaken, given a closer DNA end match to TRBJ2-7. CDR1 and CDR2 (germline): SNHLY, FYNNEI. The CDR3 contains 16 residues.